This entry describes one T cell receptor beta chain. Its antigen is still unknown. The PCR ran on 60 Vbeta and 13 Jbeta primers. Profiled with immunoSEQ multiplex PCR; TCRdb holds only in-frame clones, not every one. Of over 130,000 clones listed, 70% to 80% are singletons. Germline CDR1 reads SNHLY; CDR2 reads FYNNEI. The CDR3 runs 15 residues. Losses at the gene ends were 4 bases for V and 11 bases for J; bases not matched to a gene: 8. These data come from a study of cytomegalovirus exposure and HLA in healthy donors. Study summary: Earlier results showed roughly 120 million unique TCR beta sequences derived from approximately 170 million T cells. Inside one of the first data releases sat about 85 million unique TCRs taken from HLA-typed donors.

Study conclusions and caveats: Upon later analysis, HLA-associated TCR beta chains proved more clonally expanded than other, equally common chains. In a later analysis, several top co-occurrence clusters appeared linked to parvovirus B19, influenza, CMV and Epstein-Barr virus.

This chain joins TRBV2 and TRBJ2-1; 13 bases fit TRBD2. Material: PBMCs. The receptor was isolated from a middle-aged woman in good health and CMV-seropositive. CDR3: CASSGRGTSGKQQFF. CDR3 nucleotide sequence: TGTGCCAGCAGTGGAAGAGGGACTAGCGGGAAGCAGCAGTTCTTC.